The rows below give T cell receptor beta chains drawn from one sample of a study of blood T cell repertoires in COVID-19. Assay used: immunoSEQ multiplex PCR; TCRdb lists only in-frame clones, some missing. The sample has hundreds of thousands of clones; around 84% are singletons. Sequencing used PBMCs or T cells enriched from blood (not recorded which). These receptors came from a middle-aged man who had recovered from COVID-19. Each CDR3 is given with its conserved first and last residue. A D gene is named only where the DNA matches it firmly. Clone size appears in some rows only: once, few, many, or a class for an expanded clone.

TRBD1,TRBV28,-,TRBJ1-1,TGTGCCAGCAGTTTATCGGCTGGAGGGGGCTATCACACTGAAGCTTTCTTT,CASSLSAGGGYHTEAFF
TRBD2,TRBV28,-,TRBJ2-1,TGTGCCAGCAGTTTAAGCTTAGCGGGGGGGCTCTCCTACAATGAGCAGTTCTTC,CASSLSLAGGLSYNEQFF
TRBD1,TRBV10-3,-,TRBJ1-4,TGTGCCATCAGTGAGTCGGGTGGGACAGAGGTATCTAATGAAAAACTGTTTTTT,CAISESGGTEVSNEKLFF
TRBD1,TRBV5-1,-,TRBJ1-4,TGCGCCAGCAGCTCGACAGGGGGGACTAATGAAAAACTGTTTTTT,CASSSTGGTNEKLFF
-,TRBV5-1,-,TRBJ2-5,TGCGCCAGCAGCGTGACAGGAACACTGGGAGAGACCCAGTACTTC,CASSVTGTLGETQYF
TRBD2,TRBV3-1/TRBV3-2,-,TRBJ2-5,TGTGCCAGCAGCCAAGTGACTAGCGGGGGTGGAGAGACCCAGTACTTC,CASSQVTSGGGETQYF
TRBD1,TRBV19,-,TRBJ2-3,TGTGCCATCCCGGGACAGGGTGCAACAGATACGCAGTATTTT,CAIPGQGATDTQYF
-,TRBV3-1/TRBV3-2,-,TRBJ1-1,TGTGCCAGCAGCCACCTGGGGGAGGGGCCGAAAACTGAAGCTTTCTTT,CASSHLGEGPKTEAFF
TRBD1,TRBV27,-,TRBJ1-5,TGTGCCAGCAGTTTGACAGGGGGTCAGCCCCAGCATTTT,CASSLTGGQPQHF
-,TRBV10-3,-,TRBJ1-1,TGTGCCACTGCAGGGGTTGAGGGGGACACTGAAGCTTTCTTT,CATAGVEGDTEAFF
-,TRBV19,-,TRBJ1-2,TGTGCCAGTAGAACAAACGTCGTCGATCGTTACTATGGCTACACCTTC,CASRTNVVDRYYGYTF
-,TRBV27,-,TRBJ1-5,TGTGCCAGCAGTCATACAGGGCATCTTCAGCCCCAGCATTTT,CASSHTGHLQPQHF
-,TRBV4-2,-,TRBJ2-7,TGTGCCAGCAGCCAAGATACGGGGTGGAGGGCCTACGAGCAGTACTTC,CASSQDTGWRAYEQYF
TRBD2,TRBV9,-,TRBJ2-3,TGTGCCAGCAGCCCCCCGGCGGGGGTGGTCACAGATACGCAGTATTTT,CASSPPAGVVTDTQYF
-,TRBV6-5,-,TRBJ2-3,TGTGCCAGCAATCAACCTCCGGTGGCAGATACGCAGTATTTT,CASNQPPVADTQYF
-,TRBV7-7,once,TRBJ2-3,TGTGCTAGCAGCTTAGGTCCGGGGTCCACAGATACGCAGTATTTT,CASSLGPGSTDTQYF
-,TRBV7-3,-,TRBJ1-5,TGTGCCAGCAGCTTAAGTTTATATCAGCCCCAGCATTTT,CASSLSLYQPQHF
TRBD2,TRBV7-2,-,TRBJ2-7,TGTGCCAGCAGCTCGCCGACTAGCGGGAGGATCTACGAGCAGTACTTC,CASSSPTSGRIYEQYF
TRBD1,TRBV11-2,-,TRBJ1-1,TGTGCCAGCAGCTTAGATCGACAGGGGACTGAAGCTTTCTTT,CASSLDRQGTEAFF
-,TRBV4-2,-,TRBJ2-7,TGTGCCAGCAGCCAAGAAGCGGCTAGTGGATCCTACGAGCAGTACTTC,CASSQEAASGSYEQYF
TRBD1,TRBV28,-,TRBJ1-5,TGTGCCAGCAGTCCCCCCGGGACAGGAGTGTTGTATAGCAATCAGCCCCAGCATTTT,CASSPPGTGVLYSNQPQHF
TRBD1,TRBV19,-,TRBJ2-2,TGTGCCAGTAGTGTAGGGGGACAGGGGACCGGGGAGCTGTTTTTT,CASSVGGQGTGELFF
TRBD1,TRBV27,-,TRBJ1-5,TGTGCCAGCAGTTCCGAATACGGGACAGCTTTACATCAGCCCCAGCATTTT,CASSSEYGTALHQPQHF
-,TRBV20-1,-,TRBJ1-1,TGCAGTGGGAGGGTGGACACTGAAGCTTTCTTT,CSGRVDTEAFF
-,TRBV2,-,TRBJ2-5,TGTGCCAGCAGTGAAGCAGGGGTGGGGACCCAGTACTTC,CASSEAGVGTQYF
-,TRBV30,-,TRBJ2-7,TGTGCCTGGAGGAAGACAGCCGCCCAGCAGTACTTC,CAWRKTAAQQYF
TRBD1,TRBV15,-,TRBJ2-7,TGTGCCACCAGCAGGGGGACAGGTCAAGAGCAGTACTTC,CATSRGTGQEQYF
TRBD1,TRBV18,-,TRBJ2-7,TGTGCCAGCTCACCGGTTGGTCTGGGACAGGGGGCCTACGAGCAGTACTTC,CASSPVGLGQGAYEQYF
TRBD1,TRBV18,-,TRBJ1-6,TGTGCCAGCTCACCAAGGGGACAGTCTGTCTCCTATAATTCACCCCTCCACTTT,CASSPRGQSVSYNSPLHF
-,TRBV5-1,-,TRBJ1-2,TGCGCCAGCAGGCCTGGGACACCAACCTATGGCTACACCTTC,CASRPGTPTYGYTF
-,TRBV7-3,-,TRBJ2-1,TGTGCCAGCAGCTACTCGGGCGGGGGCCCGACCGCCGAGCAGTTCTTC,CASSYSGGGPTAEQFF